A single sample is the source of the 23 T cell receptor beta chains below, sequenced in a study of T cells in Graves' hyperthyroidism and ophthalmopathy. Amplification of TCR beta CDR3 regions used RNA as the template. A set of HTBI primers served as the primers for a first-round RT-PCR of the TCR CDR3. MiXCR, applied by TCRdb to the multiplex PCR reads, yields one record per CDR3 protein. Here the sample spans hundreds of thousands of distinct CDR3 sequences, around 17% being singletons. Material for sequencing was blood. These receptors originate from a woman aged 18-29 years with Graves' hyperthyroidism.

This clonotype has a handful of counts. This chain joins TRBV5-1 and TRBJ2-5; 9 bases align to TRBD2. Germline CDR1 SGHRS, CDR2 YFSETQ. V lost 4 bases to trimming and J lost 2 bases; unmatched junction nucleotides: 6. The CDR3 consists of 15 residues. This CDR3 reads CASSRYAGGQETQYF. The CDR3 bases are TGCGCCAGCAGCCGGTACGCGGGGGGGCAAGAGACCCAGTACTTC.

Concerning this clonotype: A much larger clone differs by one base, so this may be a read error. The chain employs TRBV20-1 and TRBJ2-5, with D unclear. The CDR3 has 14 residues. From germline, CDR1 is DFQATT and CDR2 SNEGSKA (reference sequence). CDR3: CSARDRLPQETRYF. CDR3 DNA: TGCAGTGCTAGAGATAGACTGCCTCAAGAGACCCGGTACTTC.

The rearrangement links TRBV10-3 to TRBJ2-3; weak D call: TRBD2 (6 bases). CDR1 and CDR2 from the germline V gene are ENHRY and SYGVKD. V lost 5 bases and J lost 4, with 19 bases in between. The CDR3 sequence is 16 residues long. The CDR3 DNA follows: TGTGCCATCAGTCCCCGGGCGGGAATTTCGGCAGATACGCAGTATTTT. Protein: CAISPRAGISADTQYF.

In its sample, this clonotype was seen many times. For the CDR3, the DNA is TGCAGTGCTGGCGGGGGGGCCCAGGAGACCCAGTACTTC. Protein product: CSAGGGAQETQYF. The rearrangement joins TRBV20-1 to TRBJ2-5; TRBD2 matches at 9 bases. V lost 5 bases, J lost 5 bases, and 6 bases stayed unmatched. CDR1 is DFQATT, CDR2 SNEGSKA, per germline (reference sequence). This CDR3 is 13 amino acids long.

This clonotype was counted ten times or more. The rearrangement joins TRBV11-1 to TRBJ1-1, with D unresolved. This CDR3 comprises 14 residues. The V end was cut by 5 bases, the J end by 4 bases, with 14 bases between. Germline-derived CDR1 and CDR2 are SGHAT and FQDESV (reference sequence). The CDR3 sequence: CASSPLDLATEAFF. CDR3 in DNA: TGTGCCAGCAGCCCCCTGGACCTGGCCACTGAAGCTTTCTTT.

This clonotype has only a few counts. V usage is TRBV19 and J usage is TRBJ2-7, with 8 bases aligning to TRBD1. The germline V gene encodes CDR1 LNHDA and CDR2 SQIVND (reference sequence). This CDR3 is built from 18 residues. V dropped 5 bases and J dropped 0; count of bases not matched to a gene: 15. CDR3 DNA sequence: TGTGCCAGTAGTGCCTTACCTCCCCGGGACAGGAGCTCCTACGAGCAGTACTTC. Translation gives CASSALPPRDRSSYEQYF.

A remark on this clonotype: At one end, the junction sequence differs from germline, possibly due to a read error. This chain connects TRBV6-2 or TRBV6-3 to TRBJ2-3; tentative D call: TRBD1 (5 bases). The CDR3 is 17 residues long. Looked up from germline, CDR1 is MNHEY and CDR2 is SVGEGT. This chain's CDR3 is CASSFKPRSRHTGTQYF. The CDR3 coding sequence is TGTGCCAGCAGCTTTAAGCCCCGGAGTCGACACACAGGTACGCAGTATTTT.

This clonotype was observed at least ten times. This chain joins TRBV12-3 or TRBV12-4 and TRBJ2-5; D ambiguous. The CDR3 contains 16 residues. Trimming pared 0 bases from V and 2 bases from J, leaving 13 bases between. CDR3 DNA: TGTGCCAGCAGTTTAGCGTGGGCAGCCCGTCAAGAGACCCAGTACTTC. Translating gives CASSLAWAARQETQYF.

This clonotype was detected ten times or more. This chain joins TRBV30 and TRBJ2-3, with D possibly matching TRBD2 (5 bases). The CDR3 contains 12 residues. Germline V CDR1 and CDR2: GTSNPN, SVGIG (reference sequence). The V gene lost 0 bases and the J gene lost 10 bases, with 11 bases spanning the gap. Here the CDR3 reads CAWSVGGSAQYF. CDR3 nucleotides: TGTGCCTGGAGTGTAGGCGGTAGCGCGCAGTATTTT.

This clonotype appeared many times. The chain has TRBV20-1 and TRBJ1-4; D is unclear. Trimming took 5 bases from V and 4 from J, leaving 14 bases between them. The CDR3 has 14 amino acids. Germline V gene sequence: CDR1 DFQATT, CDR2 SNEGSKA (reference sequence). CDR3 sequence reads: CSAPDRVLNEKLFF. CDR3 DNA sequence: TGCAGTGCTCCCGACCGGGTTCTTAATGAAAAACTGTTTTTT.

The gene calls are TRBV12-3 or TRBV12-4 and TRBJ1-1, with D perhaps TRBD1 (6 bases). Trimming cost V 2 bases and J 5 bases, with 9 bases left between them. This CDR3 comprises 13 residues. CDR3 sequence (DNA): TGTGCCAGCAGTTTATGGAGGGGGACTGAAGCTTTCTTT. Amino acid sequence: CASSLWRGTEAFF.

V and J are TRBV18 and TRBJ2-5; weak D call: TRBD2 (5 bases). The CDR3 sequence is 15 residues long. Germline loops: CDR1 KGHSH, CDR2 LQKENI. V was cut by 3 bases and J by 5 bases, with 16 bases left in between. CDR3 amino acids: CASSPLADRRETQYF. The CDR3 nucleotides are TGTGCCAGCTCACCGTTGGCGGATAGGAGGGAGACCCAGTACTTC.

This clonotype has just a few counts. The V call is TRBV6-1, the J call TRBJ1-1, with D unclear. CDR1 is MNHNS and CDR2 is SASEGT in the germline V gene. Trimming took 6 bases from V and 4 from J, leaving 9 bases between them. The CDR3 sequence is 12 residues long. The CDR3 spells CASSAVGTEAFF. The CDR3 DNA follows: TGTGCCAGCAGCGCCGTAGGCACTGAAGCTTTCTTT.

This clonotype was recorded many times. The rearrangement uses TRBV7-2 and TRBJ1-2; D is undetermined. V was pared by 2 bases and J by 7 bases, with 14 bases between. CDR1 and CDR2 from the germline V gene are SGHTA and FQGNSA. This CDR3 region has 14 residues. CDR3 residues: CASSLYQPGGGYTF. Here the CDR3 DNA reads TGTGCCAGCAGCTTATATCAACCTGGAGGTGGCTACACCTTC.

This clonotype has a count of ten or more. The chain recombines TRBV5-4 with TRBJ2-3; 8 positions agree with TRBD2. This CDR3 is 14 amino acids long. Germline CDR1 SGHNT, CDR2 YYREEE (reference sequence). With 3 bases clipped from V and 4 bases from J, the junction kept 4 bases outside the gene matches. This CDR3 reads CASSYGTRPDTQYF. DNA for the CDR3: TGTGCCAGCAGCTACGGGACTAGACCAGATACGCAGTATTTT. Looking up the rest from reference TRBV5-4 and TRBJ2-3 gives the full variable domain: ETGVTQSPTHLIKTRGQQVTLRCSSQSGHNTVSWYQQALGQGPQFIFQYYREEENGRGNFPPRFSGLQFPNYSSELNVNALELDDSALYLCASSYGTRPDTQYFGPGTRLTVL.

The chain has TRBV28 and TRBJ2-1; 16 bases agree with TRBD2. The CDR3 covers 22 residues. V shed 4 bases, J shed 2 bases, and the junction held 17 bases outside the gene matches. The germline CDR1 and CDR2 sequences are MDHEN and SYDVKM. DNA of the CDR3: TGTGCCAGCAGTTACGGGCCGGGACTAGCGGGGGGGCACCCGGCCCCCTACAATGAGCAGTTCTTC. This codes for CASSYGPGLAGGHPAPYNEQFF. The entire variable domain, with the rest obtained from reference TRBV28 and TRBJ2-1, is as follows: DVKVTQSSRYLVKRTGEKVFLECVQDMDHENMFWYRQDPGLGLRLIYFSYDVKMKEKGDIPEGYSVSREKKERFSLILESASTNQTSMYLCASSYGPGLAGGHPAPYNEQFFGPGTRLTVL.

In this sample, this clonotype turned up many times. The chain combines TRBV7-2 with TRBJ2-1; 9 bases are shared with TRBD1. The V gene's germline CDR1 is SGHTA and CDR2 FQGNSA. With 6 bases clipped from V and 8 bases from J, the junction kept 14 bases outside the gene matches. The CDR3 runs 16 residues. For the CDR3, the DNA is TGTGCCAGCAGGCTACGAACAGGGGGCGCCGTCGATGAGCAGTTCTTC. Translation gives CASRLRTGGAVDEQFF.

This clonotype was seen many times. The V call is TRBV5-1, the J call TRBJ1-2; D is undetermined. This CDR3 comprises 14 residues. V lost 0 bases to trimming and J lost 8 bases, with 14 bases between them. Looked up from germline, CDR1 is SGHRS and CDR2 is YFSETQ. CDR3: CASSLERMDGGYTF. Here the CDR3 DNA reads TGCGCCAGCAGCTTGGAACGGATGGACGGCGGCTACACCTTC.

In this sample, this clonotype turned up a few times. This chain links TRBV2 with TRBJ2-7, with 11 bases matching TRBD2. There are 16 residues in the CDR3. The germline CDR1 and CDR2 sequences are SNHLY and FYNNEI. J gave up 5 bases and V 4 bases, and 10 bases lay outside the gene matches. The CDR3 reads CASSGALLAGDHEQYF. CDR3 DNA: TGTGCCAGCAGTGGTGCTCTACTAGCGGGAGACCACGAGCAGTACTTC.

In this sample, this clonotype turned up many times. The J gene is TRBJ1-1, the V gene TRBV3-1; 7 bases are shared with TRBD1. Germline lookup yields CDR1 LGHDT and CDR2 YNNKEL (reference sequence). Germline trimming cut 4 bases from V and 1 base from J; bases unmatched to any gene: 6. The CDR3 contains 15 residues. CDR3 sequence: CASSLRQGENTEAFF. DNA for the CDR3: TGTGCCAGCAGCCTCAGACAGGGTGAGAACACTGAAGCTTTCTTT.

The chain links TRBV20-1 to TRBJ2-5; TRBD2 aligns across 8 bases. This CDR3 is 13 amino acids long. The J segment lost 3 bases and the V segment lost 1 base, leaving 1 base of the junction unmatched. Germline lookup yields CDR1 DFQATT and CDR2 SNEGSKA (reference sequence). CDR3 amino acids: CSARAGGKETQYF. Here the CDR3 DNA reads TGCAGTGCTAGAGCGGGAGGGAAAGAGACCCAGTACTTC.

Worth noting for this clonotype: This clone may be a read error of a much larger clone one base away. This sequence joins TRBV20-1 and TRBJ2-5; a weak D match, TRBD2 (6 bases). This CDR3 contains 13 residues. CDR1 is DFQATT and CDR2 is SNEGSKA in the germline V gene (reference sequence). The CDR3 loop reads CSAPRRVEETRYF. The CDR3, as DNA: TGCAGTGCACCTCGGAGGGTCGAAGAGACCCGGTACTTC.

This clonotype showed up many times. The rearrangement uses TRBV3-1 and TRBJ2-1; possibly TRBD2 for D (6 bases). Trimming removed 1 base at V and 8 bases at J, with 12 bases between. This CDR3 is built from 14 residues. In germline, CDR1 is LGHDT, CDR2 YNNKEL (reference sequence). The CDR3 loop reads CASSQAPWRDEQFF. The CDR3 DNA follows: TGTGCCAGCAGCCAAGCCCCTTGGAGGGATGAGCAGTTCTTC.